The sample holds many counts of the clone carrying this T cell receptor beta chain. The antigen is not known. MiXCR was run by TCRdb on the reads, yielding one entry per CDR3 protein. The sample carries approximately 1,000,000 distinct CDR3 sequences, approximately 30% recorded once. This sample is part of a study of T cell repertoires in cytomegalovirus infection. Study-wide findings and caveats: Totalled public TCR beta family frequency picked out people who carried CMV plus the relevant HLA.

The source was cultured CD8+ T cells from PBMCs, collected from culture after CMV antigen stimulation. This receptor was obtained from a human donor in good health (CMV status not recorded). Some clones in this sample may be carry-over from other donors' samples.

CDR3 sequence reads: CASSDYGEAMPYNEQFF. DNA of the CDR3: TGTGCCAGCAGTGATTATGGGGAGGCAATGCCCTACAATGAGCAGTTCTTC. V usage is TRBV7-2 and J usage is TRBJ2-1; TRBD2 might be the D (6 bases). CDR1 SGHTA and CDR2 FQGNSA come from the germline V gene. The CDR3 loop spans 17 amino acids. The V gene lost 6 bases and the J gene lost 2 bases, with 20 bases spanning the gap.